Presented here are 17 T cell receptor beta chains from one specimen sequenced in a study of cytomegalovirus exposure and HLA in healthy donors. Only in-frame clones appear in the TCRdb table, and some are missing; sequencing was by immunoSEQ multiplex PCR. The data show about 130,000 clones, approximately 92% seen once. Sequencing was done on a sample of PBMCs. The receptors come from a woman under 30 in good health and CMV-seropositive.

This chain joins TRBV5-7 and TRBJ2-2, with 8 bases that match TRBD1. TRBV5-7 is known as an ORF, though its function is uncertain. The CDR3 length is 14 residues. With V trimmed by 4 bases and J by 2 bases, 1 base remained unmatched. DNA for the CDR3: TGTGCCAGCAGCGGGACAGGAAACACCGGGGAGCTGTTTTTT. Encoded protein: CASSGTGNTGELFF.

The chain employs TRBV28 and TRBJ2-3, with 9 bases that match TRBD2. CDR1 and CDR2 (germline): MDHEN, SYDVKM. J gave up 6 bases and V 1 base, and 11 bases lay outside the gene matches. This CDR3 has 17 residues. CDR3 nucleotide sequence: TGTGCCAGCAGTTTATCTTCGACGGGACTAGCCACGGATACGCAGTATTTT. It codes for CASSLSSTGLATDTQYF.

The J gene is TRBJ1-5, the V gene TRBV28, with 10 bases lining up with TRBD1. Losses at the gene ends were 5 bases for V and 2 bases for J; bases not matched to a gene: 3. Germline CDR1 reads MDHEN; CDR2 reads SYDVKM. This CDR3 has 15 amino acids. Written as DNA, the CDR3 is TGTGCCAGCAGTGACAGGGGGCAGGGCAATCAGCCCCAGCATTTT. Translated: CASSDRGQGNQPQHF.

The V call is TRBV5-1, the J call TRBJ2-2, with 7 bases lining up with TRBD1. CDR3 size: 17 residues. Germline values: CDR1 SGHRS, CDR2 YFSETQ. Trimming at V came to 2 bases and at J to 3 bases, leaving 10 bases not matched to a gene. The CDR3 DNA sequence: TGCGCCAGCAGCTTCCAAACAGGGGCGTCGGACACCGGGGAGCTGTTTTTT. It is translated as CASSFQTGASDTGELFF.

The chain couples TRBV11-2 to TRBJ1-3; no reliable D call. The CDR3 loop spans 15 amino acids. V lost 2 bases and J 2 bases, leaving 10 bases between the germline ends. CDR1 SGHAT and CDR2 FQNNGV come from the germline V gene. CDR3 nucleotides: TGTGCCAGCAGCTTAAGTGCGGCGACTGGAAACACCATATATTTT. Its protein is CASSLSAATGNTIYF.

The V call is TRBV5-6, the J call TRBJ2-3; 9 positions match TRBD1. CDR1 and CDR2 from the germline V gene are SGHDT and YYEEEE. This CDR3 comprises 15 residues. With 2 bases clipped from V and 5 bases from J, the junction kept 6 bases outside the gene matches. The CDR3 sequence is CASSFHRGQEDTQYF. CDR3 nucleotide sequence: TGTGCCAGCAGCTTTCACAGGGGGCAAGAAGATACGCAGTATTTT.

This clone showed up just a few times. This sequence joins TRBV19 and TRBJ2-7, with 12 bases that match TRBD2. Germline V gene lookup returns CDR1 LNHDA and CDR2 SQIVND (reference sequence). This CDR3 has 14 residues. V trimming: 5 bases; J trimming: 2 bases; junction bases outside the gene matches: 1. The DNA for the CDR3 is TGTGCCAGTAGTCGGACTAGCGGGGCCTACGAGCAGTACTTC. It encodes CASSRTSGAYEQYF.

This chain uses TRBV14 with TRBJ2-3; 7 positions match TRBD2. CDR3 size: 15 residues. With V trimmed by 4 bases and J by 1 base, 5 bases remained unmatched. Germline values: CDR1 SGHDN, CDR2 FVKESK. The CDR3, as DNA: TGTGCCAGCAGCCGACTAGCCCAAGGCACAGATACGCAGTATTTT. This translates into CASSRLAQGTDTQYF.

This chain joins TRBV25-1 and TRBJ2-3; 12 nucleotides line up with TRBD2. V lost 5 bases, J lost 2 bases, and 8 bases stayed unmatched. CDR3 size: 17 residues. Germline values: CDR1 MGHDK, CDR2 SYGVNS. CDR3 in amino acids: CASSRRLAGDHTDTQYF. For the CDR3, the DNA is TGTGCCAGCAGTAGAAGACTAGCGGGGGATCACACAGATACGCAGTATTTT.

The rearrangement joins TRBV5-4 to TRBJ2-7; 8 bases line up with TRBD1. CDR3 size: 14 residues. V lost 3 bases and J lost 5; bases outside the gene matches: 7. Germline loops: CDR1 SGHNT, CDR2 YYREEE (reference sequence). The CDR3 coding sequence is TGTGCCAGCAGCTCAAGACAGGGGTCCCACGAGCAGTACTTC. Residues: CASSSRQGSHEQYF. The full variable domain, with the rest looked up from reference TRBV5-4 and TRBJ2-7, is ETGVTQSPTHLIKTRGQQVTLRCSSQSGHNTVSWYQQALGQGPQFIFQYYREEENGRGNFPPRFSGLQFPNYSSELNVNALELDDSALYLCASSSRQGSHEQYFGPGTRLTVT.

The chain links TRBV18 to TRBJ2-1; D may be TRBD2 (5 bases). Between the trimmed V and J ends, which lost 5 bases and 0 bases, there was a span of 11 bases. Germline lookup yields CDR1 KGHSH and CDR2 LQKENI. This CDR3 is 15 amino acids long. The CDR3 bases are TGTGCCAGCTCATCGATGGAGGCCTCCTACAATGAGCAGTTCTTC. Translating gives CASSSMEASYNEQFF.

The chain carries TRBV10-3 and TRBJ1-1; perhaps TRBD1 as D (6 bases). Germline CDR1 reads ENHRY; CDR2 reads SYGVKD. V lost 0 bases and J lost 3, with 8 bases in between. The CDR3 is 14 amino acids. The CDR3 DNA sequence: TGTGCCATCAGTGAGTCGTACAGGGACACTGAAGCTTTCTTT. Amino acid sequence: CAISESYRDTEAFF.

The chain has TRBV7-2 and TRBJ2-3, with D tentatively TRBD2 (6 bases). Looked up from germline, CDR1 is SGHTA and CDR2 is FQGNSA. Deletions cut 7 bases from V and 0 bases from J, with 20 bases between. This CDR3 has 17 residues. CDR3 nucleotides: TGTGCCAGCACAGGGTCCGGGTTCGGACTAAGCACAGATACGCAGTATTTT. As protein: CASTGSGFGLSTDTQYF.

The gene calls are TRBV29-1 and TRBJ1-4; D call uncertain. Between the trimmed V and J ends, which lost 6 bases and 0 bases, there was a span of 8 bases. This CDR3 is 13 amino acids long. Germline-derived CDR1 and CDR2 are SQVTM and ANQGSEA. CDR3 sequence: CSVSWPTNEKLFF. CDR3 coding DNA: TGCAGCGTCTCCTGGCCAACTAATGAAAAACTGTTTTTT.

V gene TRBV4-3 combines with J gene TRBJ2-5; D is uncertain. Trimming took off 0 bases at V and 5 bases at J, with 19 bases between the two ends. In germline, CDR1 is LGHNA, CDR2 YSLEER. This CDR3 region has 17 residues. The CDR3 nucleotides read TGCGCCAGCAGCCAAGAGGAAATAGCCGGTCGTGGGGAGACCCAGTACTTC. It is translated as CASSQEEIAGRGETQYF.

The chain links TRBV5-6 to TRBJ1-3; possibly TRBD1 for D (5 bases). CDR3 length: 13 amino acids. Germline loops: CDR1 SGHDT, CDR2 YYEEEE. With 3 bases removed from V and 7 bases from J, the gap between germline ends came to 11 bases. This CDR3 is CASSWGDRNTIYF. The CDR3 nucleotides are TGTGCCAGCAGCTGGGGCGACCGTAACACCATATATTTT.

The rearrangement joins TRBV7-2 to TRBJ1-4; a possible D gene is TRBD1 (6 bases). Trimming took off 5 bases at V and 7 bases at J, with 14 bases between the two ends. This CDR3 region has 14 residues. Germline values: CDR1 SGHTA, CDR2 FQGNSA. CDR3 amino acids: CASSARGGGEKLFF. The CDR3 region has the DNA TGTGCCAGCAGCGCCCGAGGGGGGGGTGAAAAACTGTTTTTT. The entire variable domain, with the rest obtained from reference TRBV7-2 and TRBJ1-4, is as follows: GAGVSQSPSNKVTEKGKDVELRCDPISGHTALYWYRQSLGQGLEFLIYFQGNSAPDKSGLPSDRFSAERTGGSVSTLTIQRTQQEDSAVYLCASSARGGGEKLFFGSGTQLSVL.